This T cell receptor beta chain was recorded in a study of cytomegalovirus exposure and HLA in healthy donors. General study results and limits: It was reported that TCR beta sequences correctly inferred the HLA-A and HLA-B alleles for most subjects.

A multiplex PCR was run with 60 Vbeta primers and 13 Jbeta primers. Produced via immunoSEQ multiplex PCR; TCRdb's table is partial and in-frame only. Seen here are approximately 110,000 clones, less than 90% observed once, and the top ten hold approximately 0.22%. Worth noting for this clone: Its cognate antigen is unknown.

Germline-derived CDR1 and CDR2 are MNHNS and SASEGT. The CDR3 sequence is 15 residues long. Trimming at V came to 2 bases and at J to 7 bases, leaving 10 bases not matched to a gene. The chain joins TRBV6-1 to TRBJ1-1; TRBD1 aligns across 7 bases. This TCR derives from a man over 45 in good health and CMV-seronegative. The specimen was PBMCs. The CDR3 sequence is CASSEFGRGYREAFF. CDR3 nucleotides: TGTGCCAGCAGTGAATTTGGCAGGGGGTACCGTGAAGCTTTCTTT.